Shown below are 21 T cell receptor beta chains from a single sample sequenced in a study of blood T cells in healthy people across ages. Primed by a sample-barcoded 5' primer and a J-beta primer mix, a second PCR proceeded for 7 to 11 cycles. TCRdb fed the 5' RACE reads into MiXCR, producing one record per CDR3 protein. This table has roughly 800,000 distinct CDR3 sequences, around a quarter appearing once. The sample was also linked to a second study, of T cells of mothers and their children.

The sample taken for sequencing was blood. These receptors came from a boy aged 10-17 years in good health.

This clonotype was seen only a few times. This sequence joins TRBV6-6 and TRBJ2-3, with 9 positions matching TRBD2. The length of the CDR3 is 12 residues. Looked up from germline, CDR1 is MNHNY and CDR2 is SVGAGI (reference sequence). V was clipped by 7 bases and J by 6 bases; unmatched bases: 2. The CDR3 is CASTSGDDTQYF. In nucleotides, the CDR3 is TGTGCCAGCACTAGCGGGGACGATACGCAGTATTTT.

This rearrangement joins TRBV29-1 to TRBJ2-5; 8 nucleotides align to TRBD1. This CDR3 is 13 amino acids long. Trimming took 7 bases from V and 2 from J; bases not matched to a gene: 6. CDR1 is SQVTM, CDR2 ANQGSEA, per germline. The CDR3 nucleotides read TGCAGCGCCGACAGGGGAGATCAAGAGACCCAGTACTTC. Translating gives CSADRGDQETQYF.

This clonotype was found once. The chain couples TRBV20-1 to TRBJ1-2, with 7 bases aligning to TRBD1. The CDR3 spans 15 residues. The J segment lost 5 bases and the V segment lost 2 bases, leaving 11 bases of the junction unmatched. CDR1 DFQATT and CDR2 SNEGSKA come from the germline V gene (reference sequence). The CDR3 DNA sequence: TGCAGTGCTAGACTCCCCAACAGGGGCGGGTATGGCTACACCTTC. Its protein is CSARLPNRGGYGYTF.

This chain connects TRBV2 to TRBJ2-5; 8 nucleotides agree with TRBD1. The better agreement between TRBJ2-1 and the DNA end casts doubt on the J call. The CDR3 loop spans 13 amino acids. Germline V gene sequence: CDR1 SNHLY, CDR2 FYNNEI. The CDR3 coding sequence is TGTGCCAGCAGTGGACAGGGGAGGAATGAGCAGTTCTTC. Translated: CASSGQGRNEQFF.

This clonotype was observed a handful of times. The rearrangement joins TRBV11-2 to TRBJ2-7; no clear D gene. The CDR3 runs to 15 residues. Germline loops: CDR1 SGHAT, CDR2 FQNNGV. The V end lost 5 bases, the J end lost 2 bases, and 16 bases lay between the germline ends. The CDR3 protein is CASSRMSDGPYEQYF. CDR3 DNA sequence: TGTGCCAGCAGCCGGATGTCGGACGGACCCTACGAGCAGTACTTC. The full variable domain, its missing parts supplied by reference TRBV11-2 and TRBJ2-7, is EAGVAQSPRYKIIEKRQSVAFWCNPISGHATLYWYQQILGQGPKLLIQFQNNGVVDDSQLPKDRFSAERLKGVDSTLKIQPAKLEDSAVYLCASSRMSDGPYEQYFGPGTRLTVT.

The chain is built from TRBV7-6 and TRBJ2-5; D is uncertain. Trimming removed 5 bases from V and 2 bases from J, with 15 bases in between. This CDR3 is built from 15 residues. Germline CDR1 is SGHVS and CDR2 is FNYEAQ. CDR3 DNA sequence: TGTGCCAGCAGCGTAGAGGTGGGATCACAAGAGACCCAGTACTTC. This encodes CASSVEVGSQETQYF.

V usage is TRBV6-2 or TRBV6-3 and J usage is TRBJ2-2; no reliable D call. In germline, CDR1 is MNHEY, CDR2 SVGEGT. V lost 6 bases and J lost 4, with 15 bases in between. The CDR3 runs to 15 residues. CDR3 in amino acids: CASSPFFSITGELFF. CDR3 bases: TGTGCCAGCAGCCCCTTCTTCTCTATCACCGGGGAGCTGTTTTTT.

Only a few counts were recorded for this clonotype. This chain uses TRBV28 with TRBJ2-5; 7 nucleotides line up with TRBD2. In germline, CDR1 is MDHEN, CDR2 SYDVKM. The CDR3 has 14 amino acids. The J segment lost 5 bases and the V segment lost 8 bases, leaving 11 bases of the junction unmatched. The CDR3 region is CASGALARSETQYF. CDR3 nucleotide sequence: TGTGCCAGCGGCGCACTAGCGCGGTCGGAGACCCAGTACTTC.

CDR3 protein: CASMAFNEKLFF. The CDR3 nucleotides are TGTGCCAGCATGGCGTTTAATGAAAAACTGTTTTTT. The chain uses TRBV6-5 and TRBJ1-4; D is unresolved. Between the trimmed V and J ends, which lost 7 bases and 4 bases, there was a span of 7 bases. CDR1 is MNHEY and CDR2 is SVGAGI in the germline V gene. CDR3 length: 12 amino acids.

The gene calls are TRBV12-3 or TRBV12-4 and TRBJ2-2, with D unresolved. The CDR3 totals 15 residues. With 4 bases removed from V and 6 bases from J, the gap between germline ends came to 15 bases. CDR3 bases: TGTGCCAGCAGTTACACAGATTCTTGGGCCGGGGAGCTGTTTTTT. Its translation: CASSYTDSWAGELFF.

This clonotype occurred a few times. The chain links TRBV25-1 to TRBJ1-4, with D tentatively TRBD1 (5 bases). V was clipped by 5 bases and J by 5 bases, with 15 bases between them. Germline CDR1 and CDR2: MGHDK and SYGVNS. The CDR3 sequence is 15 residues long. The chain's CDR3 is CASSISGLSNEKLFF. The CDR3 coding sequence is TGTGCCAGCAGTATCTCAGGGCTTTCGAATGAAAAACTGTTTTTT.

The chain couples TRBV4-1 to TRBJ2-3; the D gene could be TRBD1 or TRBD2 (6 bases each). CDR3 length: 14 residues. CDR1 is MGHRA and CDR2 is YSYEKL in the germline V gene. V was pared by 4 bases and J by 3 bases, with 11 bases between. The CDR3 DNA sequence: TGCGCCAGCAGCCGTCCGGGGGCTACAGATACGCAGTATTTT. Translating it yields CASSRPGATDTQYF.

The V gene is TRBV4-1, the J gene TRBJ2-1, with TRBD2 as a possible D gene (5 bases). The CDR3 loop spans 15 amino acids. The germline CDR1 and CDR2 sequences are MGHRA and YSYEKL. Trimming shortened V by 3 bases and J by 6 bases, and 15 bases separated the two germline ends. The CDR3 DNA reads TGCGCCAGCAGCCACCTCGGGGAGCGAATCAATGAGCAGTTCTTC. Translation: CASSHLGERINEQFF.

This clonotype was seen only a few times. The conserved final phenylalanine or tryptophan is absent from the CDR3, which likely points to a read error. The V gene is TRBV29-1, the J gene TRBJ2-7; 8 nucleotides match TRBD1. The germline CDR1 and CDR2 sequences are SQVTM and ANQGSEA. The junction had 3 bases not matched to a gene; V was cut back by 0 bases and J by 2 bases. The CDR3 consists of 14 residues. The CDR3 DNA reads as TGCAGCGTTGAAGATCGACAGGGGCCCTACGAGCAGTACCTC. It specifies CSVEDRQGPYEQYL.

This clonotype has more than one count but fewer than ten. This chain uses TRBV6-2 or TRBV6-3 with TRBJ2-7; TRBD2 aligns across 9 bases. Germline assignment: CDR1 MNHEY and CDR2 SVGEGT. J gave up 2 bases and V 2 bases, and 7 bases lay outside the gene matches. The CDR3 length is 16 residues. The CDR3 spells CASSYTARGGTYEQYF. The CDR3 DNA is TGTGCCAGCAGTTACACTGCGCGGGGGGGAACCTACGAGCAGTACTTC.

The chain links TRBV5-1 to TRBJ1-1; D perhaps matches TRBD1 (5 bases). Germline assignment: CDR1 SGHRS and CDR2 YFSETQ. The CDR3 runs to 17 residues. V was clipped by 3 bases and J by 2 bases, with 20 bases between them. The CDR3, as DNA: TGCGCCAGCAGCTCTCGTTTGGAGGGGAATTTTAACACTGAAGCTTTCTTT. Residues: CASSSRLEGNFNTEAFF.

The chain has TRBV7-2 and TRBJ2-1, with 8 nucleotides matching TRBD2. The CDR3 contains 17 residues. The trim removed 2 bases at V and 2 bases at J, leaving 8 bases unmatched. The V gene's germline CDR1 is SGHTA and CDR2 FQGNSA. DNA of the CDR3: TGTGCCAGCAGCTTACCCGTGGGTAGCGGGGCCTACAATGAGCAGTTCTTC. Translating gives CASSLPVGSGAYNEQFF.

The chain has TRBV12-5 and TRBJ1-2; 7 bases align to TRBD1. The germline gives CDR1 LGHNT, CDR2 FRNRAP. The CDR3 spans 15 residues. The chain's CDR3 is CALLGQHILNYGYTF. For the CDR3, the DNA is TGTGCCCTTTTGGGACAGCATATCCTTAACTATGGCTACACCTTC.

The chain recombines TRBV6-2 or TRBV6-3 with TRBJ2-2; no firm D call. Germline CDR1 is MNHEY and CDR2 is SVGEGT. The CDR3 is made up of 15 amino acids. Trimming removed 7 bases from V and 2 bases from J, with 14 bases in between. CDR3 sequence: CASMTREINTGELFF. The CDR3 DNA is TGTGCCAGCATGACCAGAGAGATTAACACCGGGGAGCTGTTTTTT.

Only a few counts were recorded for this clonotype. The chain combines TRBV27 with TRBJ1-5; D gene ambiguous. The CDR3 totals 14 residues. Trimming stripped 5 bases from V and 7 bases from J, with 15 bases between. Looked up from germline, CDR1 is MNHEY and CDR2 is SMNVEV (reference sequence). The CDR3 sequence: CASSPVPPGQPQHF. CDR3 nucleotide sequence: TGTGCCAGCAGTCCAGTCCCCCCAGGCCAGCCCCAGCATTTT.

This clonotype turned up a few times. V and J are TRBV7-2 and TRBJ1-4; D remains unclear. V shed 2 bases and J shed 6 bases, with 10 bases lying between them. Germline V lookup: CDR1 SGHTA, CDR2 FQGNSA. This CDR3 has 14 amino acids. CDR3 coding DNA: TGTGCCAGCAGCTTAATGGGGAATGATGAAAAACTGTTTTTT. This gives the protein CASSLMGNDEKLFF.